These 21 T cell receptor beta chains originate from one sample sequenced in a study of shared clonotypes between healthy human individuals. Assay: immunoSEQ multiplex PCR; the TCRdb copy retains only in-frame clones and omits some. Among millions of clones listed, about 95% were seen once. CD45RO-negative, CCR7-selected cells formed the naive CD8 fraction, which excluded terminally differentiated effector memory CD45RA+ cells. Input material: naive CD8+ T cells sorted from blood. These receptors originate from a man between 18 and 35 years old in good health.

V is TRBV27 and J is TRBJ1-1; 8 bases line up with TRBD1. The V gene end was trimmed by 5 bases and the J gene end by 0 bases; junction bases not matched to a gene: 17. In germline, CDR1 is MNHEY, CDR2 SMNVEV (reference sequence). The CDR3 has 19 amino acids. In DNA, the CDR3 is TGTGCCAGCAGTCACCAACCGGGACAGGCTTTTGGACTGAACACTGAAGCTTTCTTT. Protein sequence: CASSHQPGQAFGLNTEAFF.

This sequence joins TRBV19 and TRBJ2-4; 8 bases fit TRBD2. The germline V gene has CDR1 LNHDA and CDR2 SQIVND (reference sequence). The junction had 9 bases not matched to a gene; V was cut back by 8 bases and J by 15 bases. The CDR3 length is 11 residues. CDR3 protein: CASGTSGPWYF. CDR3 coding DNA: TGTGCCAGTGGCACTAGCGGCCCGTGGTACTTC.

The V and J genes are TRBV5-1 and TRBJ2-7, with D uncertain. CDR1 and CDR2 from the germline V gene are SGHRS and YFSETQ. This CDR3 has 13 amino acids. Trimming took off 1 base at V and 2 bases at J, with 7 bases between the two ends. DNA for the CDR3: TGCGCCAGCAGCTTGTACACCGCCTACGAGCAGTACTTC. Residues: CASSLYTAYEQYF. Full variable domain (rest looked up from reference TRBV5-1 and TRBJ2-7): KAGVTQTPRYLIKTRGQQVTLSCSPISGHRSVSWYQQTPGQGLQFLFEYFSETQRNKGNFPGRFSGRQFSNSRSEMNVSTLELGDSALYLCASSLYTAYEQYFGPGTRLTVT.

V and J are TRBV28 and TRBJ1-6; D is perhaps TRBD1 (5 bases). Germline V gene sequence: CDR1 MDHEN, CDR2 SYDVKM. Trimming took off 4 bases at V and 0 bases at J, with 10 bases between the two ends. The CDR3 spans 16 residues. In DNA form, the CDR3 reads TGTGCCAGCAGTTGGGACGGGAGCTCCTATAATTCACCCCTCCACTTT. Protein product: CASSWDGSSYNSPLHF.

In regard to this clone: Additional DNA sequences in this sample encode the identical CDR3. This chain uses TRBV27 with TRBJ2-7; D unresolved. The CDR3 is made up of 13 amino acids. Germline V gives CDR1 MNHEY, CDR2 SMNVEV (reference sequence). Trimming left V 4 bases short and J 4 bases short, with 11 bases between. CDR3 coding DNA: TGTGCCAGCAGTTCGACCCACTCATACGAGCAGTACTTC. Protein: CASSSTHSYEQYF.

The chain employs TRBV5-1 and TRBJ2-7; D uncertain. This CDR3 has 14 amino acids. V was clipped by 2 bases and J by 2 bases, with 11 bases between them. From germline, CDR1 is SGHRS and CDR2 YFSETQ. CDR3 residues: CASSFAQETYEQYF. CDR3 in DNA: TGCGCCAGCAGCTTTGCTCAGGAAACCTACGAGCAGTACTTC.

The chain recombines TRBV5-4 with TRBJ2-7; 9 nucleotides align to TRBD1. CDR1 and CDR2 (germline): SGHNT, YYREEE (reference sequence). The junction had 6 bases not matched to a gene; V was cut back by 3 bases and J by 5 bases. CDR3 length: 14 residues. The CDR3 DNA reads TGTGCCAGCAGCTCCCGGGACAGGGTCGACGAGCAGTACTTC. This sequence encodes CASSSRDRVDEQYF.

The chain carries TRBV29-1 and TRBJ2-7, with D perhaps TRBD2 (6 bases). Trimming left V 8 bases short and J 1 base short, with 15 bases between. CDR1 and CDR2 from the germline V gene are SQVTM and ANQGSEA. This CDR3 has 13 residues. The CDR3 spells CSIRSGISYEQYF. CDR3 DNA sequence: TGCAGCATTCGTAGCGGAATTTCCTACGAGCAGTACTTC.

This clone occurred once. V is TRBV4-3 and J is TRBJ1-4; D may be TRBD1 (6 bases). The germline V and J ends were trimmed by 0 bases and 11 bases, with 13 bases remaining between them. This CDR3 is built from 14 residues. The germline V gene encodes CDR1 LGHNA and CDR2 YSLEER. CDR3 protein: CASSQDGGGGKLFF. The CDR3 DNA sequence: TGCGCCAGCAGCCAAGATGGGGGCGGGGGGAAACTGTTTTTT.

On this clone itself: The germline gene is not matched at one end of the junction; a read error may be the cause. The chain combines TRBV6-1 with TRBJ2-2; D is undetermined. Germline CDR1 MNHNS, CDR2 SASEGT. The CDR3 runs to 14 residues. The CDR3 DNA reads TGTGCCAGCAGTGATCGGTTGAACCCCGGGGAGCTGTTTTTT. This sequence encodes CASSDRLNPGELFF.

J is TRBJ2-4 and V is TRBV15; D might be TRBD2 (5 bases). Trimming took off 3 bases at V and 5 bases at J, with 11 bases between the two ends. Germline CDR1 and CDR2: LNHNV and YYDKDF (reference sequence). The CDR3 length is 14 residues. In DNA form, the CDR3 reads TGTGCCACCAGCAGTTCGGGAACTCAAAACATTCAGTACTTC. It yields the protein CATSSSGTQNIQYF. Full variable domain (rest looked up from reference TRBV15 and TRBJ2-4): DAMVIQNPRYQVTQFGKPVTLSCSQTLNHNVMYWYQQKSSQAPKLLFHYYDKDFNNEADTPDNFQSRRPNTSFCFLDIRSPGLGDTAMYLCATSSSGTQNIQYFGAGTRLSVL.

The CDR3 loop is CAISELSIPGYGYTF. CDR3 bases: TGTGCCATCAGTGAGTTAAGCATTCCTGGGTATGGCTACACCTTC. This rearrangement joins TRBV10-3 to TRBJ1-2; D ambiguous. The CDR3 contains 15 residues. The V and J ends lost 1 base and 5 bases respectively, with 14 bases between them. Germline assignment: CDR1 ENHRY and CDR2 SYGVKD.

Turning to this clone: The junction does not match germline at one end; this may be a read error. The chain joins TRBV19 to TRBJ2-7; D gene uncertain. The CDR3 loop spans 14 amino acids. Germline V CDR1 and CDR2: LNHDA, SQIVND (reference sequence). The CDR3 loop reads CASRSLVDSYEQYF. The CDR3 DNA sequence: TGTGCTAGTAGAAGCCTAGTGGACTCCTACGAGCAGTACTTC.

The chain uses TRBV15 and TRBJ1-2; 9 nucleotides line up with TRBD1. The junction had 5 bases not matched to a gene; V was cut back by 0 bases and J by 6 bases. CDR3 length: 15 amino acids. CDR1 LNHNV and CDR2 YYDKDF come from the germline V gene (reference sequence). The DNA of the CDR3 is TGTGCCACCAGCAGAGATATGGACAGGGGCCATGGCTACACCTTC. Translated, it gives CATSRDMDRGHGYTF.

The chain links TRBV9 to TRBJ1-3, with 9 bases matching TRBD1. Germline CDR1 SGDLS, CDR2 YYNGEE. V lost 0 bases and J lost 4; bases outside the gene matches: 5. There are 16 residues in the CDR3. This chain's CDR3 is CASSVAPGTGGNTIYF. DNA for the CDR3: TGTGCCAGCAGCGTAGCCCCCGGGACAGGGGGAAACACCATATATTTT. Full variable domain (rest looked up from reference TRBV9 and TRBJ1-3): DSGVTQTPKHLITATGQRVTLRCSPRSGDLSVYWYQQSLDQGLQFLIQYYNGEERAKGNILERFSAQQFPDLHSELNLSSLELGDSALYFCASSVAPGTGGNTIYFGEGSWLTVV.

The V call is TRBV9, the J call TRBJ1-3; 7 bases agree with TRBD1. V shed 3 bases and J 0 bases; nucleotides not matched to a gene: 6. The length of the CDR3 is 16 residues. CDR1 SGDLS and CDR2 YYNGEE come from the germline V gene. The CDR3 coding sequence is TGTGCCAGCAGCGGGGACAGCGAAAGCTCTGGAAACACCATATATTTT. It translates to CASSGDSESSGNTIYF.

V gene TRBV9 combines with J gene TRBJ2-3; TRBD2 matches at 11 bases. Germline CDR1 is SGDLS and CDR2 is YYNGEE. J was trimmed by 5 bases and V by 3 bases; bases with no gene match: 8. The CDR3 has 16 amino acids. CDR3 DNA: TGTGCCAGCAGCGGACCCCCGGGACTAGCGGTAGATACGCAGTATTTT. This translates into CASSGPPGLAVDTQYF.

The CDR3 loop is CASSPRTHSYEQYF. The CDR3 region has the DNA TGTGCCAGCAGCCCCCGGACCCACTCCTACGAGCAGTACTTC. The chain is built from TRBV7-6 and TRBJ2-7; no firm D call. Trimming took 5 bases from V and 0 from J, leaving 11 bases between them. The CDR3 totals 14 residues. The V gene's germline CDR1 is SGHVS and CDR2 FNYEAQ.

Worth noting for this clone: This same CDR3 is encoded by further DNA sequences in the sample. The chain carries TRBV19 and TRBJ1-5, with a weak D call TRBD1 (6 bases). This CDR3 is built from 15 residues. CDR1 is LNHDA, CDR2 SQIVND, per germline (reference sequence). The V end was cut by 1 base, the J end by 1 base, with 8 bases between. In DNA form, the CDR3 reads TGTGCCAGTAGTATAGTTCAGGGGAGCAATCAGCCCCAGCATTTT. This codes for CASSIVQGSNQPQHF.

This sequence joins TRBV4-1 and TRBJ2-2; TRBD2 matches at 9 bases. V lost 4 bases and J lost 0; bases outside the gene matches: 6. Per germline, CDR1 MGHRA and CDR2 YSYEKL. The length of the CDR3 is 17 residues. The CDR3 loop reads CASSPGVAGANTGELFF. The DNA of the CDR3 is TGCGCCAGCAGCCCCGGGGTAGCGGGAGCGAACACCGGGGAGCTGTTTTTT.

The V and J genes are TRBV27 and TRBJ2-7, with TRBD2 identical over 10 bases. V was pared by 3 bases and J by 4 bases, with 6 bases of the junction left unmatched. Germline-derived CDR1 and CDR2 are MNHEY and SMNVEV (reference sequence). The CDR3 spans 15 residues. CDR3 DNA: TGTGCCAGCAGTTTCGCTAGCGGGAGTTTATACGAGCAGTACTTC. The encoded protein is CASSFASGSLYEQYF.